This T cell receptor (beta chain) was identified during a study of identical twins (dated by TCRdb to about 2016). Turning to the overall study: To test whether fetal clonotypes persist, this study deep-sequenced TCR alpha and beta repertoires from monozygotic twins, from unrelated adults of various ages, and from cord blood. To rule out contamination, replicate twin experiments were performed at different times with different library preparation protocols. Study-level results and caveats: The excess sharing between twins in beta out-of-frame sequences was weaker because fewer shared sequences reduced the signal-to-noise ratio. Out-of-frame TCR alpha sequences shared between twins showed an excess of low generation-probability sequences compared with coincidental sharing between unrelated individuals. In monozygotic twins, recombination models systematically underestimated out-of-frame TCR alpha sharing, but the models matched the sharing seen between unrelated individuals. Zero-insertion analyses could be partly confounded by invariant T cells such as MAIT and iNKT, although diverse VJ usage argued against such confounding for most clonotypes. Fewer insertions were carried by abundant cord blood beta clonotypes, a similar but weaker trend appeared in young adult naive repertoires, and no such trend appeared in memory repertoires. Because the same donors could not be followed over many years, the conclusions depended on cross-sectional statistical analysis.

Library preparation employed 5' RACE. Sequencing took place on an Illumina HiSeq 2000. Template switching added a universal primer binding site, and the final cDNA carried a unique molecular identifier that allowed TCR cDNA molecules to be counted accurately. Specific primers in the conserved constant-segment region were used to synthesize first-strand cDNA for the TCR alpha and beta chains. Each cDNA library was double barcoded, with a SMART-Mk sample barcode plus Illumina barcodes, to control for contamination. TruSeq adapter sequences along with Illumina sample barcodes were introduced in two successive PCR steps. Sequencing of the TCR alpha and beta cDNA libraries was done on the Illumina HiSeq platform using custom primers. Processing in the source paper ran as follows. Raw reads were processed with MiGEC to extract unique molecular identifiers, and MiXCR was used to determine CDR3 positions. For each individual, recombination models were inferred using an EM algorithm with the repgenHMM and IGoR tools. The tcR package in R was used for shared clonotype analysis, with sharing normalized by the product of cloneset sizes. To study raw recombination free of thymic and clonal selection effects, out-of-frame nonproductive sequences were analyzed. Through fastp at Q25 and MiXCR, TCRdb rebuilt clones from the public reads, retaining in-frame beta chains. Records with the same CDR3 protein are collapsed into one entry carrying the most frequent genes and DNA. The V and J calls, along with clone size, are taken from TCRdb and not from the paper's own processing. For this sample there are around 490,000 distinct CDR3 sequences; 12% to 15% appear just once. The ten largest clones represent roughly 0.46% of the sample.

As concerns this clonotype: The antigen it recognizes is unknown. The input lacks base qualities; no much larger clone sits a single base away.

Every donor in the study was a healthy Caucasian. The twin cohort comprised three pairs of female monozygotic twins, all aged roughly 18 to 30 years. Positive isolation kits from Invitrogen were used to isolate the CD4+ and CD8+ T cell populations. These data were likewise used in another study, on yellow fever vaccine responses in identical twins. Looking at the second paper: The authors reported that the T cell response to vaccination in identical twins appeared partly convergent and partly personalized. In the study, vaccine-responding T cell clones were precisely tracked in identical twins.

The TCR originated in a woman in her late teens or twenties in good health. Sequencing input: CD4+ T cells sorted from blood.

The CDR3 in this case is CASSPLSSRGNTEAFF. The bases read TGTGCCAGCAGTCCCCTATCGAGCAGGGGGAACACTGAAGCTTTCTTT. Here the chain combines TRBV27 and TRBJ1-1, with a tentative D gene TRBD1 over 6 matching bases. Per the germline V gene (reference sequence), MNHEY is the CDR1 and SMNVEV is the CDR2. Taken from cysteine to phenylalanine, the CDR3 has 16 residues. CDR3 DNA is the only sequence kept; it has 48 bases, read in frame from the first base. V drops 5 bases and J drops 1 base, leaving 17 bases in between.